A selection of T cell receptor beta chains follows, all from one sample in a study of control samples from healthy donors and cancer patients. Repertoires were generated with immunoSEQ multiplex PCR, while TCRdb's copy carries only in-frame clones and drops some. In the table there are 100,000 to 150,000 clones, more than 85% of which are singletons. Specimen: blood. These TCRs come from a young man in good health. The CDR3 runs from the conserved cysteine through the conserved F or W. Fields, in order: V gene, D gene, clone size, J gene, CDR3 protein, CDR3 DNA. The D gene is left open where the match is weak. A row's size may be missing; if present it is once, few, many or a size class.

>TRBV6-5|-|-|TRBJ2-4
CASSYVTGSLNIQYF
TGTGCCAGCAGTTACGTCACAGGGAGTTTAAACATTCAGTACTTC
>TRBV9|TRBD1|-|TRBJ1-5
CASSEGQGLGHQPQHF
TGTGCCAGCAGTGAGGGACAGGGCTTGGGTCATCAGCCCCAGCATTTT
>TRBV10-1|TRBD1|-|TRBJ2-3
CASSEGTGTGMDTQYF
TGCGCCAGCAGTGAGGGGACCGGGACAGGGATGGATACGCAGTATTTT
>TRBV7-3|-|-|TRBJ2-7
CASSSGSQRDEQYF
TGTGCCAGCAGCTCCGGATCCCAAAGGGACGAGCAGTACTTC
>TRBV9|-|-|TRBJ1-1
CASSGTGQSNEAFF
TGTGCCAGCAGCGGTACGGGACAAAGCAATGAAGCTTTCTTT
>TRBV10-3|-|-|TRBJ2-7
CAISESVGTSYEQYF
TGTGCCATCAGTGAGTCAGTAGGAACCTCCTACGAGCAGTACTTC
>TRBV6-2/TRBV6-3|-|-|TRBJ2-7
CASSSPFPYEQYF
TGTGCCAGCAGTTCACCCTTTCCCTACGAGCAGTACTTC
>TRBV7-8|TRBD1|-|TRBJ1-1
CASSLDGQGVLVTEAFF
TGTGCCAGCAGCTTGGACGGGCAGGGGGTATTGGTTACTGAAGCTTTCTTT
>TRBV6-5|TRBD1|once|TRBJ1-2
CASSYQGRGQVYGYTF
TGTGCCAGCAGTTACCAGGGGCGGGGACAGGTATATGGCTACACCTTC
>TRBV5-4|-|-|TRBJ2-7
CASSFVGGRYEQYF
TGTGCCAGCAGCTTCGTGGGAGGACGCTACGAGCAGTACTTC
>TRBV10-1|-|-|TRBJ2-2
CASSESIRASGELFF
TGCGCCAGCAGTGAGTCTATAAGGGCCTCCGGGGAGCTGTTTTTT
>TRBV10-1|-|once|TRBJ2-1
CASSESFLGARSSYNEQFF
TGCGCCAGCAGTGAAAGTTTTCTGGGGGCGCGGAGCTCCTACAATGAGCAGTTCTTC
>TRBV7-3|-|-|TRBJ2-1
CASSFAVSSYNEQFF
TGTGCCAGCAGCTTTGCCGTCAGCTCCTACAATGAGCAGTTCTTC
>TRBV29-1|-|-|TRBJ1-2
CSVLQDQVGGYTF
TGCAGCGTACTGCAGGATCAGGTCGGGGGCTACACCTTC
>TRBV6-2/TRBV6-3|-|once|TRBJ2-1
CVSSGPRGEQFF
TGTGTCAGCAGTGGTCCGAGAGGTGAGCAGTTCTTC
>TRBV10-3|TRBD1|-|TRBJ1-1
CAISESGQQNTEAFF
TGTGCCATCAGTGAGTCGGGACAGCAGAACACTGAAGCTTTCTTT
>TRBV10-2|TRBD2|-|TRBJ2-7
CASRTSGNEQYF
TGCGCCAGCAGGACTAGCGGGAACGAGCAGTACTTC
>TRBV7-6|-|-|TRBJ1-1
CASSLGAGRSNTEAFF
TGTGCCAGCAGCTTAGGGGCAGGAAGATCAAACACTGAAGCTTTCTTT
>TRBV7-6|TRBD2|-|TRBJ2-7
CASSRTGTSGASYEQYF
TGTGCCAGCAGCCGGACGGGCACTAGCGGAGCTTCCTACGAGCAGTACTTC
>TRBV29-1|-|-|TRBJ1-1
CSVGGKGGVTEAFF
TGCAGCGTTGGAGGTAAGGGGGGCGTCACTGAAGCTTTCTTT
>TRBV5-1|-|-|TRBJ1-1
CASSLWVGPNTEAFF
TGCGCCAGCAGCTTGTGGGTGGGGCCGAACACTGAAGCTTTCTTT
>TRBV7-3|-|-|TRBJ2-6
CASSLIHTGSSGANVLTF
TGTGCCAGCAGCTTAATTCACACCGGAAGCTCTGGGGCCAACGTCCTGACTTTC
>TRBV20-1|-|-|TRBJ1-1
CSASAGNTEAFF
TGCAGTGCTAGTGCAGGGAACACTGAAGCTTTCTTT
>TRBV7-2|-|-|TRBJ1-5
CASSFNNQPQHF
TGTGCCAGCAGCTTCAACAATCAGCCCCAGCATTTT
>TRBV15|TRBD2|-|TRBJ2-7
CATSRDPGLAVYEQYF
TGTGCCACCAGCAGAGATCCGGGACTAGCGGTTTACGAGCAGTACTTC
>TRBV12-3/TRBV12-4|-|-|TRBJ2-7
CASSWKKESEQYF
TGTGCCAGCAGTTGGAAGAAAGAATCCGAGCAGTACTTC
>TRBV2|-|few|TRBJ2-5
CASSPGRSHQETQYF
TGTGCCAGCAGCCCGGGACGTTCACACCAAGAGACCCAGTACTTC
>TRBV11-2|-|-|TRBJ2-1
CASSSDSFPGNEQFF
TGTGCCAGCAGCTCCGATAGCTTCCCCGGCAATGAGCAGTTCTTC
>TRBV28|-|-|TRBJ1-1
CASNPPRYTEAFF
TGTGCCAGCAATCCTCCGCGGTACACTGAAGCTTTCTTT
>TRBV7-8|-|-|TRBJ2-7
CASSLGSGWGSSYEQYF
TGTGCCAGCAGCTTAGGGTCAGGGTGGGGGAGCTCCTACGAGCAGTACTTC
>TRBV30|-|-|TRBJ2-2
CAWISPNTGELFF
TGTGCCTGGATCTCCCCCAATACCGGGGAGCTGTTTTTT
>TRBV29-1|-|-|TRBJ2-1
CSPSNGGWDEQFF
TGCAGCCCATCGAACGGGGGCTGGGATGAGCAGTTCTTC
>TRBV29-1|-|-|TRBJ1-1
CSVGRQANTEAFF
TGCAGCGTGGGGCGACAGGCCAACACTGAAGCTTTCTTT
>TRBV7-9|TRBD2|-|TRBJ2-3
CASSLALAGHTDTQYF
TGTGCCAGCAGCTTAGCTCTAGCGGGACACACAGATACGCAGTATTTT
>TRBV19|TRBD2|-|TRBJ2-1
CASSTSGLSYNEQFF
TGTGCCAGTAGTACTAGCGGGCTTTCCTACAATGAGCAGTTCTTC
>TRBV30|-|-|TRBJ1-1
CAWSVTRQRNTEAFF
TGTGCCTGGAGTGTGACTAGACAGAGGAACACTGAAGCTTTCTTT
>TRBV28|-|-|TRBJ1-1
CASSFRMEGDTEAFF
TGTGCCAGCAGTTTCCGCATGGAGGGGGACACTGAAGCTTTCTTT
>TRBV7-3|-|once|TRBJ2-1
CASSLGANLYNEQFF
TGTGCCAGCAGCCTCGGGGCAAACCTCTACAATGAGCAGTTCTTC
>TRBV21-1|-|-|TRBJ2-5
CASSKWAAYQETQYF
TGTGCCAGCAGCAAATGGGCGGCGTACCAAGAGACCCAGTACTTC
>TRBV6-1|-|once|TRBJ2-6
CASSVEPGGPGANVLTF
TGTGCCAGCAGTGTGGAACCGGGCGGACCTGGGGCCAACGTCCTGACTTTC
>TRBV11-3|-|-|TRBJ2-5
CASSPRQGSGETRYF
TGTGCCAGCAGCCCCAGACAGGGCTCGGGAGAGACCCGGTACTTC
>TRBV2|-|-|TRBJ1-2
CASTDSSYGYTF
TGTGCCAGCACCGACAGCAGCTATGGCTACACCTTC
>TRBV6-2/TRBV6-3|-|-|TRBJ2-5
CASSRGGYQETQYF
TGTGCCAGCAGTCGAGGGGGGTACCAAGAGACCCAGTACTTC